The rows below give T cell receptor beta chains drawn from one sample of a study of T cell changes during pregnancy in multiple sclerosis. Profiling relied on immunoSEQ multiplex PCR, and the TCRdb table lists in-frame clones only, not all of them. Of 70,000 to 100,000 clones in the sample, approximately 94% were seen once. Sequences were derived from peripheral blood, sampled in the third trimester of pregnancy. These receptors were collected from a female donor with multiple sclerosis, enrolled in a pregnancy study. Each CDR3 is given without its conserved first and last residue. Fields, in order: J gene, V gene, CDR3 protein.

J: TRBJ2-7
V: TRBV9
CDR3: ASSVEGGGYEQY

J: TRBJ2-7
V: TRBV11-2
CDR3: ASSLSRERIYEQY

J: TRBJ2-3
V: TRBV20-1
CDR3: SAILDTQY

J: TRBJ1-1
V: TRBV7-9
CDR3: ASSSRGRRGPDTEAF

J: TRBJ2-3
V: TRBV7-2
CDR3: ASTVSGSSADTQY

J: TRBJ2-7
V: TRBV6-6
CDR3: ASILGQSSYEQY

J: TRBJ2-7
V: TRBV11-2
CDR3: ASSLYGLAGSSYEQY

J: TRBJ1-5
V: TRBV6-5
CDR3: ASRPTGSNQPQH

J: TRBJ2-1
V: TRBV9
CDR3: ASSVVGTSGIVEQF

J: TRBJ2-7
V: TRBV11-2
CDR3: ASSPPSPYEQY

J: TRBJ2-2
V: TRBV18
CDR3: ASSPPQARLTGELF

J: TRBJ1-1
V: TRBV5-6
CDR3: ASSRREGLLMNTEAF

J: TRBJ1-2
V: TRBV30
CDR3: AWTGGDYGYT

J: TRBJ2-7
V: TRBV30
CDR3: AWTQEQY

J: TRBJ2-4
V: TRBV10-3
CDR3: AISESGLLLAKNIQY

J: TRBJ2-7
V: TRBV7-2
CDR3: ASSLRTSGSAEQY

J: TRBJ2-5
V: TRBV19
CDR3: ASSIGSPGETQY

J: TRBJ1-1
V: TRBV10-2
CDR3: ASLSGDRGDTEAF

J: TRBJ2-3
V: TRBV5-6
CDR3: ASSRGTASTDTQY

J: TRBJ1-2
V: TRBV28
CDR3: ASSLYVSGVREDGYT

J: TRBJ2-7
V: TRBV4-2
CDR3: ASSRDRANEQY